This is a list of T cell receptor beta chains from one sample in a study of CD8+ T cells in alopecia areata. Measured with immunoSEQ multiplex PCR; TCRdb has only the in-frame clones, and not every one. The data show tens of thousands of clones, with about half seen just once and about 18% held by the top ten. The specimen comprised CD8+ T cells sorted from blood, sampled at week 0. The receptor set was obtained from a human donor with alopecia areata. CDR3s include the opening cysteine and the closing phenylalanine or tryptophan. D genes are given only for firm matches. Where a row states a size, it is once, few, many or the class of an expanded clone; other rows omit it.

size	length	D	V	J	CDR3	DNA
NA	16	TRBD2	TRBV5-6	TRBJ2-1	CASSSKRSGLYNEQFF	TGTGCCAGCAGCTCCAAACGTAGCGGGCTATACAATGAGCAGTTCTTC
many	15	NA	TRBV28	TRBJ2-5	CASSLNMLLKETQYF	TGTGCCAGCAGTTTAAATATGTTACTAAAAGAGACCCAGTACTTC
few	11	NA	TRBV29-1	TRBJ2-5	CSAEGGETQYF	TGCAGCGCGGAGGGCGGAGAGACCCAGTACTTC
once	15	TRBD2	TRBV27	TRBJ2-5	CASSLSSGRAETQYF	TGTGCCAGCAGTTTATCCAGCGGGAGAGCAGAGACCCAGTACTTC
NA	12	NA	TRBV5-6	TRBJ1-5	CASSQGRQPQHF	TGTGCCAGCAGCCAAGGCCGACAGCCCCAGCATTTT
few	14	NA	TRBV11-1	TRBJ2-7	CASSSGRITYEQYF	TGTGCCAGCAGCTCCGGACGAATTACCTACGAGCAGTACTTC
many	15	TRBD1	TRBV4-1	TRBJ1-1	CASSHRQGGSTEAFF	TGCGCCAGCAGCCATCGACAGGGAGGCAGTACTGAAGCTTTCTTT
NA	14	TRBD2	TRBV27	TRBJ2-7	CASSMGLGSYEQYF	TGTGCCAGCAGTATGGGACTAGGCTCCTACGAGCAGTACTTC
many	14	NA	TRBV7-9	TRBJ2-7	CASSLAGTGYEQYF	TGTGCCAGCAGCTTAGCGGGTACGGGCTACGAGCAGTACTTC
NA	15	NA	TRBV5-8	TRBJ1-2	CASSSVTGANYGYTF	TGTGCCAGCAGCTCCGTGACAGGAGCTAACTATGGCTACACCTTC
NA	11	NA	TRBV29-1	TRBJ1-2	CSVYGDYGYTF	TGCAGCGTTTACGGGGACTATGGCTACACCTTC
few	12	NA	TRBV4-1	TRBJ1-1	CASSSRNTEAFF	TGCGCCAGCAGTTCCAGGAACACTGAAGCTTTCTTT
few	13	TRBD2	TRBV29-1	TRBJ2-5	CSVEGRERETQYF	TGCAGCGTCGAGGGGCGGGAGCGGGAGACCCAGTACTTC
many	13	TRBD2	TRBV7-9	TRBJ2-7	CASSLAGSYEQYF	TGTGCCAGCAGCCTAGCGGGGTCCTACGAGCAGTACTTC
NA	16	NA	TRBV2	TRBJ2-7	CAGTGTADERAYEQYF	TGTGCCGGAACCGGGACGGCGGATGAGCGGGCGTACGAGCAGTACTTC
few	17	NA	TRBV7-9	TRBJ2-4	CASSQGGGIKPENIQYF	TGTGCCAGCAGCCAAGGGGGCGGGATTAAGCCGGAAAACATTCAGTACTTC
once	14	TRBD2	TRBV29-1	TRBJ2-1	CSVPRLADYNEQFF	TGCAGCGTTCCCAGACTAGCTGACTACAATGAGCAGTTCTTC
NA	14	NA	TRBV5-8	TRBJ1-5	CASSLGIGGQPQHF	TGTGCCAGCAGCTTGGGGATTGGAGGCCAGCCCCAGCATTTT
few	15	NA	TRBV6-1	TRBJ2-5	CASSEAAPPGGTQYF	TGTGCCAGCAGTGAAGCCGCCCCTCCCGGAGGGACCCAGTACTTC
few	15	NA	TRBV13	TRBJ2-1	CASSPRPGVRNEQFF	TGTGCCAGCAGCCCGCGACCCGGAGTACGCAATGAGCAGTTCTTC
NA	12	NA	TRBV15	TRBJ2-2	CASNQGTGELFF	TGTGCCAGCAACCAGGGCACCGGGGAGCTGTTTTTT
NA	14	NA	TRBV9	TRBJ2-7	CASSVELSGSEQYF	TGTGCCAGCAGCGTAGAGCTCTCCGGGAGCGAGCAGTACTTC
NA	12	NA	TRBV11-2	TRBJ2-7	CASSLSKVEQYF	TGTGCCAGCAGCTTATCTAAGGTCGAGCAGTACTTC
NA	12	TRBD2	TRBV28	TRBJ2-3	CANGKREGGQYF	TGTGCCAACGGAAAGCGGGAGGGAGGGCAGTATTTT
NA	14	NA	TRBV11-2	TRBJ1-1	CASSHSGRGTEAFF	TGTGCCAGCAGCCATTCGGGGCGTGGGACTGAAGCTTTCTTT
NA	14	NA	TRBV29-1	TRBJ2-1	CSVVQGGHYNEQFF	TGCAGCGTTGTTCAGGGCGGACACTACAATGAGCAGTTCTTC
NA	13	NA	TRBV18	TRBJ2-1	CASSALEDNEQFF	TGTGCCAGCTCAGCTCTCGAGGACAATGAGCAGTTCTTC
few	12	NA	TRBV25-1	TRBJ1-2	CASSQGRYGYTF	TGTGCCAGCTCTCAGGGTCGGTATGGCTACACCTTC
many	16	NA	TRBV28	TRBJ1-1	CASSLSPYPPNTEAFF	TGTGCCAGCAGTTTAAGTCCCTATCCTCCCAACACTGAAGCTTTCTTT
NA	15	TRBD2	TRBV6-6	TRBJ2-5	CASSYSSGALETQYF	TGTGCCAGCAGTTACTCGAGCGGGGCGTTGGAGACCCAGTACTTC
many	16	TRBD1	TRBV7-9	TRBJ1-2	CASSSTMGTGDYGYTF	TGTGCCAGCAGCTCAACTATGGGGACAGGGGACTATGGCTACACCTTC
once	13	TRBD2	TRBV30	TRBJ2-7	CAWTSGLTYEQYF	TGTGCCTGGACTAGCGGGCTAACCTACGAGCAGTACTTC
NA	12	NA	TRBV29-1	TRBJ2-5	CSVGVPSETQYF	TGCAGCGTTGGAGTCCCATCCGAGACCCAGTACTTC
NA	14	NA	TRBV29-1	TRBJ2-7	CSVVSPGTRYEQYF	TGCAGCGTCGTAAGCCCCGGGACCCGATACGAGCAGTACTTC
few	14	NA	TRBV27	TRBJ2-7	CASSLSRTGAEQYF	TGTGCCAGCAGTTTAAGCAGGACGGGTGCCGAGCAGTACTTC
few	15	NA	TRBV6-1	TRBJ2-5	CASSISGNSQETQYF	TGTGCCAGCAGTATTAGCGGAAATTCACAAGAGACCCAGTACTTC
NA	18	TRBD2	TRBV14	TRBJ2-5	CASSQGAREGRYEETQYF	TGTGCCAGCAGCCAAGGTGCGCGGGAGGGCCGGTATGAAGAGACCCAGTACTTC
NA	12	NA	TRBV7-9	TRBJ2-1	CASTAVYNEQFF	TGTGCCAGCACAGCCGTTTACAATGAGCAGTTCTTC
once	14	TRBD2	TRBV29-1	TRBJ2-2	CSVGGRGKTGELFF	TGCAGCGTTGGCGGGAGAGGGAAAACCGGGGAGCTGTTTTTT